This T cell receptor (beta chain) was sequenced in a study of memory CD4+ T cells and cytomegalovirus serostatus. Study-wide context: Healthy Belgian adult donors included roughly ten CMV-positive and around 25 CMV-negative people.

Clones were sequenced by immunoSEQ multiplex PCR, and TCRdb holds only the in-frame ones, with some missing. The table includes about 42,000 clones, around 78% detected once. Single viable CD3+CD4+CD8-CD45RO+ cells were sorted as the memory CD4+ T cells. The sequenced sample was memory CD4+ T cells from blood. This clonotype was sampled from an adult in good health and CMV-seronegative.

The chain's CDR3 is CASSARGAGEKLFF. The CDR3 DNA sequence: TGTGCCAGCAGCGCCCGAGGGGCAGGGGAAAAACTGTTTTTT. V usage is TRBV11-2 and J usage is TRBJ1-4; possible D gene TRBD1, 5 bases. The V end lost 5 bases, the J end lost 8 bases, and 15 bases lay between the germline ends. Germline V gives CDR1 SGHAT, CDR2 FQNNGV. There are 14 residues in the CDR3.